Shown below are 7 T cell receptor beta chains from a single sample sequenced in a study of cytomegalovirus exposure and HLA in healthy donors. The PCR employed 60 Vbeta primers together with 13 Jbeta primers. Clones were read by immunoSEQ multiplex PCR, and TCRdb kept only the in-frame ones, dropping some. The table lists 200,000 or so clones, more than 75% of them singletons. The specimen sequenced was PBMCs. These receptors all come from a human donor in good health.

The chain uses TRBV15 and TRBJ2-7, with D hard to call. Per the germline V gene, CDR1 is LNHNV and CDR2 is YYDKDF (reference sequence). The V end was cut by 0 bases, the J end by 5 bases, with 11 bases between. The CDR3 is 14 amino acids. CDR3 DNA: TGTGCCACCAGCAGAGATCTGGCTCCCCACGAGCAGTACTTC. Its protein product is CATSRDLAPHEQYF.

The chain employs TRBV13 and TRBJ2-3; TRBD2 matches 9 bases. After removal of 5 bases from V and 2 bases from J, the junction contained 14 bases not matched to a gene. This CDR3 has 18 residues. Germline V gene sequence: CDR1 PRHDT, CDR2 FYEKMQ (reference sequence). CDR3 sequence reads: CASSGGGSGSTFTDTQYF. For the CDR3, the DNA is TGTGCCAGCAGCGGGGGGGGTAGCGGGAGTACCTTCACAGATACGCAGTATTTT.

J is TRBJ1-1 and V is TRBV11-2; D is unclear. The CDR3 runs to 14 residues. Per germline, CDR1 SGHAT and CDR2 FQNNGV. V gave up 2 bases and J gave up 4 bases, with 11 bases separating them. For the CDR3, the DNA is TGTGCCAGCAGCTTATCGTGGGCGAGCACTGAAGCTTTCTTT. This translates into CASSLSWASTEAFF.

The chain couples TRBV9 to TRBJ1-2, with a weak D call TRBD1 (5 bases). The CDR3 consists of 16 residues. V was trimmed by 4 bases and J by 0 bases, leaving 16 bases between them. Per the germline V gene, CDR1 is SGDLS and CDR2 is YYNGEE. The CDR3 protein is CASSWNRGFPNYGYTF. Here the CDR3 DNA reads TGTGCCAGCAGCTGGAATAGGGGATTCCCTAACTATGGCTACACCTTC.

The rearrangement joins TRBV19 to TRBJ1-1, with 7 bases fitting TRBD1. The J segment lost 3 bases and the V segment lost 4 bases, leaving 5 bases of the junction unmatched. The CDR3 consists of 14 residues. CDR1 LNHDA and CDR2 SQIVND come from the germline V gene (reference sequence). Here the CDR3 DNA reads TGTGCCAGTAGTACAAGACAGGGTGACACTGAAGCTTTCTTT. Protein product: CASSTRQGDTEAFF.

This clone has only a few counts. Here the CDR3 reads CASSLRAGGGEQYF. The CDR3, as DNA: TGTGCCAGCAGCTTAAGGGCAGGGGGCGGCGAGCAGTACTTC. This sequence joins TRBV7-8 and TRBJ2-7, with 8 bases matching TRBD1. CDR3 length: 14 amino acids. Unmatched junction bases numbered 6, after V lost 2 bases and J lost 6 bases. From germline, CDR1 is SGHVS and CDR2 FQNEAQ.

The chain employs TRBV4-1 and TRBJ2-3; D might be TRBD2 (5 bases). Between the trimmed V and J ends, which lost 0 bases and 4 bases, there was a span of 14 bases. Germline V gene lookup returns CDR1 MGHRA and CDR2 YSYEKL. The CDR3 length is 16 residues. CDR3 DNA sequence: TGCGCCAGCAGCCAAGATCACAGCGGCCGGTCAGATACGCAGTATTTT. Translation gives CASSQDHSGRSDTQYF.